Here is one TCR beta chain with its context. The clone's antigen remains unknown. Base qualities are missing; no much larger clone stands one base away. This record belongs to a study of blood T cell repertoires in COVID-19 (dated by TCRdb to between 2020 and 2021). About the investigation overall: Samples from collaborators originated in the United States, Italy and Spain and spanned both the acute and convalescent phases of COVID-19. The material from the prospective study consisted of cDNA or gDNA derived from T cells, B-cell-depleted T cells, or PBMCs. The dataset comprised deeply sampled blood TCRbeta repertoires from subjects exposed to, actively infected with, or recovered from COVID-19. A freely available public database, intended as a resource for researchers studying the immune response to SARS-CoV-2, is where the repertoires were released. Samples came from the ongoing ImmuneRACE study (first 160 participants) plus 1,254 subjects from 6 global collaborators. The sample metadata nearly always contained a de-identified subject ID, COVID-19 status, age in years and sex. HLA class I and class II types, where available, came from metadata supplied by the sample provider rather than from assay-based typing.

The research as a whole found: Clinical and demographic metadata were provided uncurated, with the amount varying by source and participant.

Unmatched junction bases come to 5, with V trimmed by 4 bases and J by 1 base. The germline V gene encodes CDR1 SGHRS and CDR2 YFSETQ. Counted from cysteine to phenylalanine, this CDR3 has 16 amino acids. CDR3 DNA is the only sequence kept; it has 48 bases, read in frame from the first base. The immunoSEQ Assay, a bias-controlled multiplex PCR, was used to amplify TCRbeta CDR3 regions from genomic DNA. In the authors' own workflow: Nucleated cell counts per sample were estimated from amplification of reference gene primers within the assay. To quantify the absolute abundance of each unique TCRbeta CDR3 rearrangement, sequence reads were collapsed and filtered. For each sample, productive Simpson clonality was calculated by taking the square root of Simpson's diversity index across productive rearrangements. TCRdb took this table from immuneACCESS and kept in-frame rearrangements with V and J called. Such tables lack part of the clones; where checked against another copy, unresolved V genes explain under half of the gap, and the rest is unexplained. That table furnishes V, J and clone size, whereas the DNA furnished D and trimming. For this sample the table gives tens of thousands of clones, of which approximately 88% were detected only once. The ten top clones hold roughly 10% of the sample.

Each collaborating institution followed its own protocols to collect whole blood in K2EDTA tubes. For TCRbeta analysis, collaborators shipped samples as frozen whole blood, isolated PBMCs, or DNA extracted from either of those sample types. The sequence derives from a human donor in a cohort sampled during active COVID-19. This chain joins TRBV5-1 to TRBJ2-3; 11 junctional bases match TRBD1. Sequencing input: peripheral blood. The CDR3 loop reads CASSTWTGGGTDTQYF. The bases read TGCGCCAGCAGCACTTGGACAGGGGGCGGCACAGATACGCAGTATTTT.